The clone carrying this T cell receptor beta chain was seen only once. The data derive from a study of blood T cell repertoires in COVID-19. Overall study context: Both acute and convalescent COVID-19 samples were obtained from the United States, Italy and Spain.

There are 16 residues in the CDR3. Germline values: CDR1 SGHTA, CDR2 FQGNSA. V shed 2 bases, J shed 7 bases, and the junction held 8 bases outside the gene matches. TCRdb's table, derived via immunoSEQ multiplex PCR, lists solely in-frame clones and lacks some. Altogether tens of thousands of clones are present, around 90% being singletons, with the ten largest covering 0.75% to 0.8%. The chain has TRBV7-2 and TRBJ2-1, with TRBD2 matching 10 bases. The sample was peripheral blood. This clonotype was sampled from a woman of 80 years or more with acute or convalescent COVID-19. In DNA, the CDR3 is TGTGCCAGCAGCTTAAGGGTGGGACTAGCGACTAATGAGCAGTTCTTC. Protein sequence: CASSLRVGLATNEQFF.